Listed below are T cell receptor beta chains from one sample, sequenced in a study of CD8 T cells in Susac syndrome. TCRdb itself ran the immunoSEQ multiplex PCR reads through MiXCR, one entry per CDR3 protein. There are about 140,000 distinct CDR3 sequences in the sample; about 95% occur only once, and over 0.095% lies in the top ten. The material sequenced was CD4+ T cells from PBMCs. These receptors were collected from a human donor with multiple sclerosis. The CDR3 runs from the conserved cysteine through the conserved F or W. Fields, in order: CDR3 DNA, CDR3 protein, D gene, clone size, J gene, V gene. D genes are given only for firm matches. The size field is filled for only some rows; it gives once, few, many or a size class.

DNA: TGCAGCGTTACGAGGTCCAGGGCAGGTTACGAGCAGTACTTC; CDR3: CSVTRSRAGYEQYF; D: -; size: -; J: TRBJ2-7; V: TRBV29-1
DNA: TGTCTAAATCGGGGTGGCGAGCAGTACTTC; CDR3: CLNRGGEQYF; D: -; size: -; J: TRBJ2-7; V: TRBV27
DNA: TGTGCCAGCAGCCCTTGGGACACTAAGGACACCATATATTTT; CDR3: CASSPWDTKDTIYF; D: -; size: -; J: TRBJ1-3; V: TRBV14
DNA: TGTGCCAGCAGCGCCCACTACAAGGGGACCCCGGGAAACACCATATATTTT; CDR3: CASSAHYKGTPGNTIYF; D: -; size: once; J: TRBJ1-3; V: TRBV9
DNA: TGTGCCAGCAGCCCCCCGACCGGCGGGAGCTACGAGCAGTACTTC; CDR3: CASSPPTGGSYEQYF; D: TRBD2; size: once; J: TRBJ2-7; V: TRBV7-6
DNA: TGTGCCAGCAGCGTAGAGGGGGCCAATGGAAACACCATATATTTT; CDR3: CASSVEGANGNTIYF; D: TRBD1; size: -; J: TRBJ1-3; V: TRBV9
DNA: TGTGCCAGAGGCCCTAGCGGGGGGAACACCGGGGAGCTGTTTTTT; CDR3: CARGPSGGNTGELFF; D: TRBD2; size: -; J: TRBJ2-2; V: TRBV2
DNA: TGTGCCAGCAGCTTAGAGAGATCTGAAGCTTTCTTT; CDR3: CASSLERSEAFF; D: -; size: -; J: TRBJ1-1; V: TRBV7-9
DNA: TGCAGTGCTAGAGGTCCGTCAGCCAAAAACATTCAGTACTTC; CDR3: CSARGPSAKNIQYF; D: -; size: -; J: TRBJ2-4; V: TRBV20-1
DNA: TGTGCCTGGAGTAGGGGCGTCGCTTTCTTT; CDR3: CAWSRGVAFF; D: -; size: -; J: TRBJ1-1; V: TRBV30
DNA: TGTGCCAGCAGTAAGGGTCTCGCAACTAGCACAGATACGCAGTATTTT; CDR3: CASSKGLATSTDTQYF; D: -; size: -; J: TRBJ2-3; V: TRBV27
DNA: TGTGCCAGCAGCCCCTGGACAGGAGTCACAGATACGCAGTATTTT; CDR3: CASSPWTGVTDTQYF; D: TRBD1; size: -; J: TRBJ2-3; V: TRBV28
DNA: TGTGCCAGCAGCCAAGGTTTGGGGGCGATAATCCACGAGCAGTACTTC; CDR3: CASSQGLGAIIHEQYF; D: -; size: -; J: TRBJ2-7; V: TRBV14
DNA: TGTGCCAGCAGCTCATCCCAGCGCGGCTCCTACAATGAGCAGTTCTTC; CDR3: CASSSSQRGSYNEQFF; D: -; size: -; J: TRBJ2-1; V: TRBV4-2
DNA: TGCAGCGTTCACACAGATACGCAGTATTTT; CDR3: CSVHTDTQYF; D: -; size: -; J: TRBJ2-3; V: TRBV29-1
DNA: TGTGCCAGCAGTTCTGGACTAGCGGGGAAGCAGTTCTTC; CDR3: CASSSGLAGKQFF; D: TRBD2; size: -; J: TRBJ2-1; V: TRBV6-1
DNA: TGTGCCTGCGCTAGCGGGGGTGGCGAGACCCAGTACTTC; CDR3: CACASGGGETQYF; D: TRBD2; size: -; J: TRBJ2-5; V: TRBV30
DNA: TGCAGTGCTAGCCGGACCCACACCGGGGAGCTGTTTTTT; CDR3: CSASRTHTGELFF; D: -; size: -; J: TRBJ2-2; V: TRBV20-1
DNA: TGTGCCAGCAGACAGGGTGGCAACTATGGCTACACCTTC; CDR3: CASRQGGNYGYTF; D: -; size: once; J: TRBJ1-2; V: TRBV27
DNA: TGTGCCAGCACGCCAACAGTCTTCGGAGAGCAGTACTTC; CDR3: CASTPTVFGEQYF; D: -; size: -; J: TRBJ2-7; V: TRBV2
DNA: TGTGCCTGGGACAGGACAGATACGCAGTATTTT; CDR3: CAWDRTDTQYF; D: -; size: -; J: TRBJ2-3; V: TRBV30
DNA: TGTGCCACCAGTCGACAGTACAATGAGCAGTTCTTC; CDR3: CATSRQYNEQFF; D: -; size: once; J: TRBJ2-1; V: TRBV24-1
DNA: TGTGCCAGCAGTTACGCCCCCGGGACCACGGCCTACGAGCAGTACTTC; CDR3: CASSYAPGTTAYEQYF; D: -; size: -; J: TRBJ2-7; V: TRBV6-2/TRBV6-3
DNA: TGCGCCAGCAGTCCAATCTCCGAGACGGATTTATCTGAAGCTTTCTTT; CDR3: CASSPISETDLSEAFF; D: -; size: -; J: TRBJ1-1; V: TRBV5-1
DNA: TGTGCCTGGAGAGACAACAGAGGGACAGCCGGGAATCAGCCCCAGCATTTT; CDR3: CAWRDNRGTAGNQPQHF; D: TRBD1; size: -; J: TRBJ1-5; V: TRBV30
DNA: TGTGCCAGCTCACCGCTCCCCGGACCTATGAACACTGAAGCTTTCTTT; CDR3: CASSPLPGPMNTEAFF; D: -; size: -; J: TRBJ1-1; V: TRBV18
DNA: TGTGCCAGCAGTTTGAGGGGGGACGAGCAGTACTTC; CDR3: CASSLRGDEQYF; D: -; size: few; J: TRBJ2-7; V: TRBV28
DNA: TGCAGTGCTAGAGACGCGGCGTCGAATTCACCCCTCCACTTT; CDR3: CSARDAASNSPLHF; D: -; size: -; J: TRBJ1-6; V: TRBV20-1
DNA: TGTGCCAGCACTGGCGGCGGATGGAACACTGAGGCTTTCTTT; CDR3: CASTGGGWNTEAFF; D: -; size: -; J: TRBJ1-1; V: TRBV7-2
DNA: TGCAGTGCTAGGGGGGGACTAGGCTCCTACAATGAGCAGTTCTTC; CDR3: CSARGGLGSYNEQFF; D: TRBD2; size: -; J: TRBJ2-1; V: TRBV20-1
DNA: TGTGCCAGCTGGGGGGACTTGTCCACCTACGAGCAGTACTTC; CDR3: CASWGDLSTYEQYF; D: -; size: once; J: TRBJ2-7; V: TRBV28
DNA: TGTGCCAGCAGCCTCTTCGGGGGCACTGAAGCTTTCTTT; CDR3: CASSLFGGTEAFF; D: -; size: -; J: TRBJ1-1; V: TRBV3-1
DNA: TGTGCCCAACGCATGAACACTGAAGCTTTCTTT; CDR3: CAQRMNTEAFF; D: -; size: -; J: TRBJ1-1; V: TRBV30
DNA: TGTGCCAGCAGCCCGTGGCGGGCCTTCACAGATACGCAGTATTTT; CDR3: CASSPWRAFTDTQYF; D: -; size: -; J: TRBJ2-3; V: TRBV9